The 3 T cell receptor beta chains given below trace back to one sample, sequenced in a study of T cells in localized non-small cell lung cancer. Method: immunoSEQ multiplex PCR; TCRdb's copy keeps in-frame clones and lacks some. This table has roughly 90,000 clones, roughly 91% appearing once. Sequences were derived from PBMCs, sampled before any cancer treatment. These receptors all come from a woman between 35 and 75 years old with stage II squamous cell lung carcinoma.

This clone was picked up a small number of times. The chain recombines TRBV6-5 with TRBJ1-1; no definite D call. The CDR3 runs to 10 residues. Germline loops: CDR1 MNHEY, CDR2 SVGAGI. Trimming stripped 8 bases from V and 8 bases from J, with 9 bases between. CDR3 region: CASYRREAFF. The CDR3 region has the DNA TGTGCCAGCTATCGTCGGGAAGCTTTCTTT.

The genes are TRBV28 and TRBJ2-7; TRBD2 agrees at 14 bases. CDR1 is MDHEN, CDR2 SYDVKM, per germline. This CDR3 has 16 amino acids. Trimming at V came to 6 bases and at J to 4 bases, leaving 8 bases not matched to a gene. The CDR3 loop reads CASSLGTSGGIYEQYF. CDR3 coding DNA: TGTGCCAGCAGCCTCGGGACTAGCGGGGGTATTTACGAGCAGTACTTC.

The chain is built from TRBV2 and TRBJ1-1, with D uncertain. The CDR3 loop spans 10 amino acids. V was shortened by 6 bases and J by 5 bases, with 4 bases between the two germline ends. Germline V lookup: CDR1 SNHLY, CDR2 FYNNEI. For the CDR3, the DNA is TGTGCCAGCAGCCAGACTGAAGCTTTCTTT. Protein: CASSQTEAFF.